The source of this T cell receptor (beta chain) is a study of STAT5B mutations in CD4+ large granular lymphocyte leukemia. This was a survey-level run. Repertoires were generated with immunoSEQ multiplex PCR, while TCRdb's copy carries only in-frame clones and drops some. The data show around 28,000 clones, about two thirds seen once. CDR3 length: 14 residues. With 5 bases clipped from V and 6 bases from J, the junction kept 2 bases outside the gene matches. Looked up from germline, CDR1 is SSHAT and CDR2 is FNYEAQ (reference sequence). The receptor comes from a human donor in good health. Sequenced material: CD4+ T cells from blood buffy coats. The V and J genes are TRBV7-7 and TRBJ2-2; 11 nucleotides agree with TRBD2. The CDR3 loop reads CASSLSGGAGELFF. The CDR3 nucleotides read TGTGCCAGCAGCCTTAGCGGGGGGGCCGGGGAGCTGTTTTTT.